Each of the 7 T cell receptor beta chains below was sequenced from the same sample in a study of blood T cell repertoires in COVID-19. Generated by immunoSEQ multiplex PCR, the TCRdb table keeps only in-frame clones and is missing some. The sample holds 45,000 to 60,000 clones; approximately 85% are singletons and the top ten take 11% to 15%. Sequencing was carried out using peripheral blood. These receptors originate from a human donor with acute or convalescent COVID-19. The donor label of this sample is uncertain.

In this sample, this clone turned up once. This sequence joins TRBV11-2 and TRBJ2-2; TRBD2 matches 11 bases. The CDR3 sequence is 18 residues long. Germline CDR1 SGHAT, CDR2 FQNNGV. The junction had 12 bases not matched to a gene; V was cut back by 8 bases and J by 1 base. CDR3 sequence (DNA): TGTGCCAGCTCAAGGGGGACTAGCGGATTATTGAACACCGGGGAGCTGTTTTTT. Its translation is CASSRGTSGLLNTGELFF.

V usage is TRBV15 and J usage is TRBJ2-1; tentative D call: TRBD1 (6 bases). CDR3 length: 16 residues. Trimming cost V 0 bases and J 0 bases, with 9 bases left between them. The germline CDR1 and CDR2 sequences are LNHNV and YYDKDF (reference sequence). The CDR3 region has the DNA TGTGCCACCAGCAGAGATAAGACAGGCTCCTACAATGAGCAGTTCTTC. Translated: CATSRDKTGSYNEQFF.

The V gene is TRBV24-1, the J gene TRBJ2-3, with 11 bases aligning to TRBD2. Germline V CDR1 and CDR2: KGHDR, SFDVKD. The CDR3 length is 17 residues. Trimming removed 3 bases from V and 2 bases from J; junction bases left unmatched: 6. The CDR3 region has the DNA TGTGCCACCAGTGATCCCCCGACTAGCGGGGTCACAGATACGCAGTATTTT. This gives the protein CATSDPPTSGVTDTQYF.

The chain joins TRBV7-2 to TRBJ2-5; TRBD1 aligns across 9 bases. This CDR3 is 15 amino acids long. Germline V CDR1 and CDR2: SGHTA, FQGNSA. V shed 5 bases and J 2 bases; nucleotides not matched to a gene: 6. This chain's CDR3 is CASSVQGAGQETQYF. The CDR3 bases are TGTGCCAGCAGCGTACAGGGGGCTGGTCAAGAGACCCAGTACTTC.

This clone was observed a few times. This rearrangement joins TRBV5-1 to TRBJ1-2; 7 nucleotides agree with TRBD1. The J segment lost 2 bases and the V segment lost 4 bases, leaving 2 bases of the junction unmatched. Germline V gives CDR1 SGHRS, CDR2 YFSETQ. The CDR3 has 13 residues. The DNA for the CDR3 is TGCGCCAGCAGCGAGACAGGGAACTATGGCTACACCTTC. This codes for CASSETGNYGYTF.

This chain links TRBV18 with TRBJ1-3; D remains unclear. Trimming pared 3 bases from V and 4 bases from J, leaving 7 bases between. The CDR3 totals 13 residues. CDR1 is KGHSH, CDR2 LQKENI, per germline. The CDR3 sequence is CASSPGQGNTIYF. In DNA form, the CDR3 reads TGTGCCAGCTCACCGGGCCAGGGAAACACCATATATTTT. Full variable domain (remainder filled in from reference TRBV18 and TRBJ1-3): NAGVMQNPRHLVRRRGQEARLRCSPMKGHSHVYWYRQLPEEGLKFMVYLQKENIIDESGMPKERFSAEFPKEGPSILRIQQVVRGDSAAYFCASSPGQGNTIYFGEGSWLTVV.

This clone was recorded only once. This chain links TRBV9 with TRBJ2-3; TRBD2 might be the D (5 bases). Germline lookup yields CDR1 SGDLS and CDR2 YYNGEE. This CDR3 has 16 amino acids. V lost 3 bases to trimming and J lost 2 bases, with 16 bases between them. The CDR3: CASSGLEGKNTDTQYF. For the CDR3, the DNA is TGTGCCAGCAGCGGGCTAGAGGGAAAGAACACAGATACGCAGTATTTT. Using reference TRBV9 and TRBJ2-3 for the parts outside the CDR3, the full variable domain is DSGVTQTPKHLITATGQRVTLRCSPRSGDLSVYWYQQSLDQGLQFLIQYYNGEERAKGNILERFSAQQFPDLHSELNLSSLELGDSALYFCASSGLEGKNTDTQYFGPGTRLTVL.